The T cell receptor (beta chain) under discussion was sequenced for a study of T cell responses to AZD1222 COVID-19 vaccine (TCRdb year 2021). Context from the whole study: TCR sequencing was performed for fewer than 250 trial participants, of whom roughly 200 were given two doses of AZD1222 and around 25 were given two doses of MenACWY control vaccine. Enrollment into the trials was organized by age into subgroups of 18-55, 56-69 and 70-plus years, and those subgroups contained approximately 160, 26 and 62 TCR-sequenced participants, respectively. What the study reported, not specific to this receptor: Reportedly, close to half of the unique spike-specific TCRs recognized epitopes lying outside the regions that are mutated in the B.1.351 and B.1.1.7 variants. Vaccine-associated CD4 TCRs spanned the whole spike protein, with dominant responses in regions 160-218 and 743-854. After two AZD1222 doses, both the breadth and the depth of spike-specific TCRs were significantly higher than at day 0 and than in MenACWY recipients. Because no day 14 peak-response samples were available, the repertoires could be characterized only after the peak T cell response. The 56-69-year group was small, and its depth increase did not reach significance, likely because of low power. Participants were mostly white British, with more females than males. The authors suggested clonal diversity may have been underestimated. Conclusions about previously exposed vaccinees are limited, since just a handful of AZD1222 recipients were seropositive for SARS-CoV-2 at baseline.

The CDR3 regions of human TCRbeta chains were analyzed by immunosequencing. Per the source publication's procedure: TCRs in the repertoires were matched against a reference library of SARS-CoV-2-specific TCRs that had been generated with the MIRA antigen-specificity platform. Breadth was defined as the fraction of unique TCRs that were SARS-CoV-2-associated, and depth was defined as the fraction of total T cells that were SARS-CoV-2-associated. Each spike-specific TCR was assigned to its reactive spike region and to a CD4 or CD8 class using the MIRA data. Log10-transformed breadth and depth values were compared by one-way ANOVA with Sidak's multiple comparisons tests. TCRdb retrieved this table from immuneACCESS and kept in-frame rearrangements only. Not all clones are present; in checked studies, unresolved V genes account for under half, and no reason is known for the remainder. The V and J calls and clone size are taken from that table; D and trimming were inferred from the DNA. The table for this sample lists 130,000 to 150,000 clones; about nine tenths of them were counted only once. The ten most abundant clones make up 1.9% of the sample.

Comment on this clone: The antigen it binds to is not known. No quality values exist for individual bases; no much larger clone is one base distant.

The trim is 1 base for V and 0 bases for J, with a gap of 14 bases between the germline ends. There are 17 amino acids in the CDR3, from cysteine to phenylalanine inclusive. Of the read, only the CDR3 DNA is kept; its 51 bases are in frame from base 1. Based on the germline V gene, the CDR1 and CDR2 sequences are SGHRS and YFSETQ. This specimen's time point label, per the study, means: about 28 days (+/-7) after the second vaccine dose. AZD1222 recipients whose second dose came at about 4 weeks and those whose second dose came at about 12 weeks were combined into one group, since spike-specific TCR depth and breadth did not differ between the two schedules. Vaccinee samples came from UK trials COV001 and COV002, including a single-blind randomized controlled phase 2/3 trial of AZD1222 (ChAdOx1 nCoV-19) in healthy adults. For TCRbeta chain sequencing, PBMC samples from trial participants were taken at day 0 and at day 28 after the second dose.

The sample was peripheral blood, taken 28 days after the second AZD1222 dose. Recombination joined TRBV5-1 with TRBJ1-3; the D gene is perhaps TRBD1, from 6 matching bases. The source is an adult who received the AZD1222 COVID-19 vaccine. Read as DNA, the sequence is TGCGCCAGCAGCTTGATGGTTGGGGGCCTCTCTGGAAACACCATATATTTT. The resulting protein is CASSLMVGGLSGNTIYF.